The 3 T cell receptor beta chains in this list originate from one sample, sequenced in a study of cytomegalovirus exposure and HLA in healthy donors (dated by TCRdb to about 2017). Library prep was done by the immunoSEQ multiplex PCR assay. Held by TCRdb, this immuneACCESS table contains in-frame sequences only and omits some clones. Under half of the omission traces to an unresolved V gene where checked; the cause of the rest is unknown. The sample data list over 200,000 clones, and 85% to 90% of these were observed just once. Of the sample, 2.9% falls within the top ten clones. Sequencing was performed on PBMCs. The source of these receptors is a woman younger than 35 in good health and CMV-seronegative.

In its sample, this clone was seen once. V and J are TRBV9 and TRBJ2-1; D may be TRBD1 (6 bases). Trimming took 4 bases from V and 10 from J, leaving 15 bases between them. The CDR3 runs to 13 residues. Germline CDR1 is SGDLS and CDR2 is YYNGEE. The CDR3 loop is CASSLRQGWEQFF. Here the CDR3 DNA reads TGTGCCAGCAGCCTCCGCCAGGGGTGGGAGCAGTTCTTC.

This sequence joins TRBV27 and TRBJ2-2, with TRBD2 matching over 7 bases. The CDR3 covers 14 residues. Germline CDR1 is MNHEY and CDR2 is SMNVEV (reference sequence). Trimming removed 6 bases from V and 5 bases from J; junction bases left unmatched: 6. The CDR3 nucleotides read TGTGCCAGCAGGACGATCGGGGGGACCGGGGAGCTGTTTTTT. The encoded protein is CASRTIGGTGELFF.

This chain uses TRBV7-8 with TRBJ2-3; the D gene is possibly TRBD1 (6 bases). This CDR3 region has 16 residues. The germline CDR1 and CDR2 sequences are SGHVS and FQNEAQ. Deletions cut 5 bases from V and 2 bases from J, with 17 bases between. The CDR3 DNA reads TGTGCCAGCAGCCTCACGGACAGCTTCTTCACAGATACGCAGTATTTT. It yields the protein CASSLTDSFFTDTQYF.